This T cell receptor beta chain was identified during a study of T cell repertoires in ileal Crohn's disease. From germline, CDR1 is MNHEY and CDR2 SVGAGI. This CDR3 comprises 14 residues. The V gene lost 5 bases and the J gene lost 2 bases, with 12 bases spanning the gap. Measured with immunoSEQ multiplex PCR; TCRdb has only the in-frame clones, and not every one. The sample holds about 30,000 clones, 81% seen once. Remarks on this clone: Its antigen remains unidentified.

Study results and limitations: Active smokers at surgery had more clonal expansions than non-smokers.

Sequencing input: ileal tissue. The source of this sequence is an adult with Crohn's disease. The chain carries TRBV6-5 and TRBJ1-2; tentatively, D is TRBD1 (6 bases). The CDR3 here is CASSPGGGNYGYTF. CDR3 bases: TGTGCCAGCAGTCCCGGGGGGGGCAACTATGGCTACACCTTC.